This TCR beta chain was profiled in a study of cytomegalovirus exposure and HLA in healthy donors. Vbeta (60) and Jbeta (13) primers were used in the PCR. Measured with immunoSEQ multiplex PCR; TCRdb has only the in-frame clones, and not every one. This repertoire shows roughly 200,000 clones, approximately 85% found once; its top ten account for 2% to 2.5%. The sequencing input was PBMCs. This clonotype originated in a woman aged 50 to 60 in good health and CMV-seronegative.

DNA for the CDR3: TGTGCCAGCAGTCGAAGCCTTTCAGGGACTGGAAACACCATATATTTT. This gives the protein CASSRSLSGTGNTIYF. The chain couples TRBV4-2 to TRBJ1-3; perhaps TRBD1 as D (5 bases). Deletions cut 6 bases from V and 2 bases from J, with 17 bases between. The CDR3 has 16 residues. The germline V gene has CDR1 LGHNA and CDR2 YNFKEQ.